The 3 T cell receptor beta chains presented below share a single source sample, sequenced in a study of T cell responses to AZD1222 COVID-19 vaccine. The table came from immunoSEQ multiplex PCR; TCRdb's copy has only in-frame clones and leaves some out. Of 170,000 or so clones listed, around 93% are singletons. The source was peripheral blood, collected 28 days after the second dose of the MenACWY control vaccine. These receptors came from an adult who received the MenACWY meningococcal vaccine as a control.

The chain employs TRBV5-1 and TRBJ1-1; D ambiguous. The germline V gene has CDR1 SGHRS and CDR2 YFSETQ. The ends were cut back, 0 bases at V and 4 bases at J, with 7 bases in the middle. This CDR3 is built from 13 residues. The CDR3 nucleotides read TGCGCCAGCAGCTTGGTCCTCCTCACTGAAGCTTTCTTT. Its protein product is CASSLVLLTEAFF.

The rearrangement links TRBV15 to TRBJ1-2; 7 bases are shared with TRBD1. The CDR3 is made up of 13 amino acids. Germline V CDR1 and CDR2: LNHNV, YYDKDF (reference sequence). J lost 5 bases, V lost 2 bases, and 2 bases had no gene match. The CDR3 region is CATSRQGGYGYTF. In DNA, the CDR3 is TGTGCCACCAGCAGACAGGGGGGTTATGGCTACACCTTC.

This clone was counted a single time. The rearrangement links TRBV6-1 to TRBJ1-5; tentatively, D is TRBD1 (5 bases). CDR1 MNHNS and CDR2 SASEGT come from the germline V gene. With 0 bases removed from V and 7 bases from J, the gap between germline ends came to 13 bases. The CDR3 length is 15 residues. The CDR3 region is CASSEAGLTIQPQHF. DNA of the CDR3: TGTGCCAGCAGTGAAGCGGGACTGACAATCCAGCCCCAGCATTTT.